This TCR beta chain was recovered during a study of patients and donors after allogeneic stem cell transplantation. TCRdb fed the RT-PCR reads into MiXCR, producing one record per CDR3 protein. The data show 190,000 or so distinct CDR3 sequences, 35% to 50% seen once. Per the germline V gene, CDR1 is LNHNV and CDR2 is YYDKDF (reference sequence). This CDR3 region has 16 residues. V shed 1 base and J shed 5 bases, with 17 bases lying between them. The V and J genes are TRBV15 and TRBJ2-5; no clear D. This TCR derives from a human donor who was either an allogeneic HSCT recipient or a stem cell or donor lymphocyte infusion donor (not recorded which). It is not recorded whose cells these are; they may come from a transplant donor. The sample was blood, either unsorted or a sorted T cell fraction (not recorded which). CDR3 nucleotides: TGTGCCACCAGCAGAGGGAAGACCACCCTCGGGGAGACCCAGTACTTC. The encoded protein is CATSRGKTTLGETQYF.